Detailed here is one T cell receptor beta chain. No antigen is known for it. The data stem from a study of CD8+CD57+ T cells in acquired aplastic anemia. On the study more broadly: Sorting CD4+ and CD8+ cells gave DNA averaging approximately 3 ug. The study obtained 8.5 million to 12 million reads on average for CD4+ cells from healthy donors.

CDR3 length equals 15 residues. Per germline, CDR1 SQVTM and CDR2 ANQGSEA. V dropped 4 bases and J dropped 4 bases, with 16 bases sitting between them. Study-level points and caveats: Patients and controls shared roughly 28 CD8+ CDR3 sequences, which appeared highly expressed in patients and within their immunodominant clones.

CDR3 and TCR beta VDJ profiling relied on a genomic DNA template. TCRdb re-called the reads with MiXCR, one entry per CDR3 protein. The sample yields under 200,000 distinct CDR3 sequences, about 60% seen once. This chain uses TRBV29-1 with TRBJ1-4; weak D call: TRBD1 (5 bases). Sequencing was done on a sample of sorted CD4+, CD8+, or CD8+CD57+ T cells (not recorded which) from PBMCs. The TCR was taken from a human donor in good health. The CDR3 loop reads CSVGRGASGNEKLFF. The CDR3 region has the DNA TGCAGCGTTGGTAGAGGGGCCTCCGGTAATGAAAAACTGTTTTTT.